Following are 23 T cell receptor beta chains from one sample sequenced in a study of identical twins. TCRdb passed the 5' RACE reads through MiXCR, listing each CDR3 protein once. Of some 590,000 distinct CDR3 sequences detected, 7.5% to 10% appear once; the ten largest clones hold 3%. The data also belong to a second study, concerning yellow fever vaccine responses in identical twins.

The sample comprised PBMCs. These TCRs come from a woman younger than 35 in good health.

This clonotype was seen many times. This rearrangement joins TRBV7-8 to TRBJ2-5; TRBD2 is a possible D gene (5 bases). Trimming stripped 2 bases from V and 2 bases from J, with 12 bases between. Per germline, CDR1 SGHVS and CDR2 FQNEAQ. The CDR3 sequence is 15 residues long. The DNA for the CDR3 is TGTGCCAGCAGCTTAAGGGAGACGCAACAAGAGACCCAGTACTTC. Encoded protein: CASSLRETQQETQYF.

This clonotype was counted ten times or more. The rearrangement links TRBV4-3 to TRBJ2-7, with 13 bases matching TRBD2. Germline V lookup: CDR1 LGHNA, CDR2 YSLEER. The CDR3 sequence is 16 residues long. The J segment lost 3 bases and the V segment lost 0 bases, leaving 2 bases of the junction unmatched. The CDR3 DNA follows: TGCGCCAGCAGCCAAGACGGGACTAGCGGGAACTACGAGCAGTACTTC. Translated: CASSQDGTSGNYEQYF.

This clonotype showed up many times. The chain employs TRBV10-3 and TRBJ2-7; no definite D call. CDR3 length equals 12 residues. Per germline, CDR1 ENHRY and CDR2 SYGVKD. V gave up 5 bases and J gave up 3 bases, with 8 bases separating them. CDR3 nucleotides: TGTGCCATCAGTCTTCCAAGCTACGAGCAGTACTTC. This encodes CAISLPSYEQYF.

This clonotype was found a few times. The gene calls are TRBV4-3 and TRBJ2-7; D remains unclear. CDR1 and CDR2 (germline): LGHNA, YSLEER. Trimming took off 1 base at V and 3 bases at J, with 13 bases between the two ends. The CDR3 has 15 residues. DNA for the CDR3: TGCGCCAGCAGCCAAGGGCGTGACGGGTTCTACGAGCAGTACTTC. Its protein is CASSQGRDGFYEQYF.

V is TRBV4-3 and J is TRBJ2-3; TRBD2 matches at 8 bases. Trimming removed 0 bases from V and 2 bases from J; junction bases left unmatched: 4. In germline, CDR1 is LGHNA, CDR2 YSLEER. The CDR3 extends over 16 amino acids. The CDR3 is CASSQDAAGVTDTQYF. The CDR3 bases are TGCGCCAGCAGCCAAGATGCAGCGGGGGTCACAGATACGCAGTATTTT.

The V call is TRBV29-1, the J call TRBJ2-1; tentatively, D is TRBD1 or TRBD2 (6 bases each). The CDR3 is made up of 17 amino acids. V was trimmed by 3 bases and J by 0 bases, leaving 18 bases between them. The V gene's germline CDR1 is SQVTM and CDR2 ANQGSEA. CDR3 sequence: CSVDQKGGKGSYNEQFF. In DNA, the CDR3 is TGCAGCGTTGACCAAAAGGGGGGAAAAGGCTCCTACAATGAGCAGTTCTTC.

This clonotype was observed a few times. Here the CDR3 omits its conserved ending phenylalanine or tryptophan, so a read error is the likely source. The DNA is left out, because the CDR3 cannot be placed on it with certainty; the CDR3 is given as TCRdb lists it. CDR3 loop: CSARGGPE. This chain joins TRBV20-1 and TRBJ2-2; the table's D call, TRBD2, was not checked against the DNA. Germline-derived CDR1 and CDR2 are DFQATT and SNEGSKA (reference sequence). Including both end residues, the CDR3 is 8 amino acids long.

CDR3 coding DNA: TGTGCCAGCAGCGTCCGACTAGCGGGGGTGGAGACCCAGTACTTC. It yields the protein CASSVRLAGVETQYF. This chain connects TRBV9 to TRBJ2-5; 12 nucleotides align to TRBD2. Germline trimming cut 2 bases from V and 5 bases from J; bases unmatched to any gene: 4. CDR3 length equals 15 residues. The germline V gene has CDR1 SGDLS and CDR2 YYNGEE.

This sequence joins TRBV6-2 or TRBV6-3 and TRBJ2-1; 12 nucleotides match TRBD2. J gave up 1 base and V 7 bases, and 11 bases lay outside the gene matches. CDR3 size: 18 residues. CDR1 is MNHEY, CDR2 SVGEGT, per germline. CDR3 sequence: CASTPGLAGYTSYNEQFF. CDR3 in DNA: TGTGCCAGCACCCCTGGACTAGCGGGATATACTTCCTACAATGAGCAGTTCTTC.

This clonotype was detected ten times or more. V is TRBV12-3 or TRBV12-4 and J is TRBJ2-7, with a possible D match to TRBD2 (5 bases). CDR3 length equals 11 residues. Trimming took off 6 bases at V and 6 bases at J, with 9 bases between the two ends. DNA for the CDR3: TGTGCCAGCAGGCGGGCAGGCGAGCAGTACTTC. It encodes CASRRAGEQYF.

This clonotype was observed a handful of times. The chain links TRBV29-1 to TRBJ2-1; TRBD2 agrees at 8 bases. V trimming: 7 bases; J trimming: 9 bases; junction bases outside the gene matches: 17. The CDR3 runs to 15 residues. Per the germline V gene, CDR1 is SQVTM and CDR2 is ANQGSEA. The CDR3 DNA reads TGCAGCGAAACTATCACGGCGGCGGGAGGTGGTGAGCAGTTCTTC. It yields the protein CSETITAAGGGEQFF.

This chain connects TRBV28 to TRBJ2-1; D gene unclear. Germline CDR1 is MDHEN and CDR2 is SYDVKM. CDR3 size: 15 residues. Trimming took off 5 bases at V and 2 bases at J, with 13 bases between the two ends. CDR3 protein: CASSPERAAYNEQFF. CDR3 DNA: TGTGCCAGCAGTCCGGAGAGAGCAGCCTACAATGAGCAGTTCTTC.

This chain joins TRBV6-5 and TRBJ2-7; TRBD1 is a possible D gene (6 bases). CDR1 MNHEY and CDR2 SVGAGI come from the germline V gene. The V end was cut by 4 bases, the J end by 11 bases, with 15 bases between. The CDR3 spans 12 residues. CDR3 loop: CASSSSSGHKYF. The CDR3 DNA sequence: TGTGCCAGCAGTTCATCATCGGGACACAAGTACTTC.

This clonotype has a count of ten or more. The rearrangement joins TRBV12-3 or TRBV12-4 to TRBJ1-2, with 7 nucleotides matching TRBD1. V lost 3 bases to trimming and J lost 6 bases; unmatched junction nucleotides: 4. The CDR3 sequence is 13 residues long. The CDR3 region has the DNA TGTGCCAGCAGTTTTGACAGGGCGAATGGCTACACCTTC. Translation: CASSFDRANGYTF.

This clonotype has just a few counts. The chain recombines TRBV7-2 with TRBJ2-1, with a weak D call TRBD1 (7 bases). CDR3 length: 17 residues. Germline V CDR1 and CDR2: SGHTA, FQGNSA. With 8 bases removed from V and 9 bases from J, the gap between germline ends came to 29 bases. CDR3 sequence: CASGGGPGASLGGEQFF. For the CDR3, the DNA is TGTGCCAGCGGAGGGGGCCCGGGGGCCTCCTTGGGAGGTGAGCAGTTCTTC.

The genes are TRBV20-1 and TRBJ1-2, with a possible D match to TRBD1 (5 bases). CDR1 and CDR2 from the germline V gene are DFQATT and SNEGSKA (reference sequence). The length of the CDR3 is 16 residues. V was shortened by 0 bases and J by 3 bases, with 17 bases between the two germline ends. CDR3 sequence: CSARDPMMTADYGYTF. CDR3 coding DNA: TGCAGTGCTAGAGACCCCATGATGACAGCAGACTATGGCTACACCTTC.

This clonotype showed up just a few times. The chain employs TRBV20-1 and TRBJ1-4, with TRBD1 identical over 7 bases. V dropped 3 bases and J dropped 0; count of bases not matched to a gene: 4. CDR1 and CDR2 (germline): DFQATT, SNEGSKA (reference sequence). CDR3 length equals 15 residues. Here the CDR3 reads CSASHGQATNEKLFF. Here the CDR3 DNA reads TGCAGTGCTAGTCACGGACAGGCAACTAATGAAAAACTGTTTTTT.

This clonotype was observed a handful of times. The gene calls are TRBV28 and TRBJ2-5; a possible D gene is TRBD1 (6 bases). Germline CDR1 reads MDHEN; CDR2 reads SYDVKM. CDR3 size: 15 residues. V was cut by 6 bases and J by 5 bases, with 19 bases left in between. CDR3 sequence: CASSFLQGTGETQYF. CDR3 nucleotide sequence: TGTGCCAGCAGCTTTCTTCAGGGGACGGGGGAGACCCAGTACTTC.

This clonotype was seen only a few times. The chain employs TRBV19 and TRBJ2-3, with no clear D. With 10 bases removed from V and 6 bases from J, the gap between germline ends came to 26 bases. Germline CDR1 and CDR2: LNHDA and SQIVND (reference sequence). The CDR3 covers 16 residues. The CDR3 nucleotides are TGTGCCACGCAATCCATGGCAGGCACCGAGAAGGATACGCAGTATTTT. Translation: CATQSMAGTEKDTQYF.

The J gene is TRBJ2-7, the V gene TRBV28; possible D gene TRBD2, 6 bases. The CDR3 is made up of 16 amino acids. CDR1 and CDR2 (germline): MDHEN, SYDVKM. Deletions cut 6 bases from V and 4 bases from J, with 22 bases between. This chain's CDR3 is CASSSPIQGGLYEQYF. CDR3 bases: TGTGCCAGCAGCTCCCCTATCCAGGGAGGATTATACGAGCAGTACTTC.

The genes are TRBV2 and TRBJ2-3, with TRBD2 identical over 10 bases. Germline V lookup: CDR1 SNHLY, CDR2 FYNNEI. This CDR3 is 11 amino acids long. V gave up 8 bases and J gave up 9 bases; unmatched junction bases: 2. The CDR3 DNA sequence: TGTGCCAGCGGTAGCGGGGGGACGCAGTATTTT. Protein product: CASGSGGTQYF.

This clonotype has ten or more counts. This chain joins TRBV20-1 and TRBJ2-1; 9 bases agree with TRBD2. After removal of 5 bases from V and 0 bases from J, the junction contained 5 bases not matched to a gene. Germline V gene sequence: CDR1 DFQATT, CDR2 SNEGSKA (reference sequence). The CDR3 spans 15 residues. The CDR3: CSALPLAGSYNEQFF. The CDR3 nucleotides read TGCAGTGCTCTACCACTAGCGGGCTCCTACAATGAGCAGTTCTTC.

Only a few counts were recorded for this clonotype. The chain combines TRBV12-3 or TRBV12-4 with TRBJ1-5; D ambiguous. CDR3 length: 15 residues. Trimming shortened V by 3 bases and J by 0 bases, and 9 bases separated the two germline ends. CDR3 sequence (DNA): TGTGCCAGCAGTTTTCAGGCCTCTAGCAATCAGCCCCAGCATTTT. It translates to CASSFQASSNQPQHF.